These 3 T cell receptor beta chains share one sample of origin, sequenced in a study of CD8+ T cells in alopecia areata. The treatment here: oral pan-JAK inhibitor, 5-10 mg twice daily. RNA extraction and reverse transcription yielded cDNA as sequencing template. TCRdb's copy holds only in-frame clones and misses some; the assay was immunoSEQ multiplex PCR. The sample includes some 170,000 clones, less than 75% of them seen just once. This sample comprised CD4+ T cells sorted from blood, obtained between weeks 55 and 65, from a patient treated with tofacitinib. The receptors were sampled from a human donor with alopecia areata.

This chain connects TRBV4-2 to TRBJ2-7, with TRBD2 as a possible D gene (6 bases). Germline V lookup: CDR1 LGHNA, CDR2 YNFKEQ. The V gene lost 4 bases and the J gene lost 4 bases, with 11 bases spanning the gap. This CDR3 comprises 13 residues. This CDR3 is CASSLRGDYEQYF. For the CDR3, the DNA is TGTGCCAGCAGCCTGCGCGGGGATTACGAGCAGTACTTC.

The chain is built from TRBV30 and TRBJ1-5; D possibly corresponds to TRBD1 (5 bases). Trimming stripped 0 bases from V and 0 bases from J, with 9 bases between. Germline V gives CDR1 GTSNPN, CDR2 SVGIG (reference sequence). The length of the CDR3 is 15 residues. The CDR3 DNA sequence: TGTGCCTGGAGTGTAGGACATCATAGCAATCAGCCCCAGCATTTT. It is translated as CAWSVGHHSNQPQHF. The variable domain in full, with the rest retrieved from reference TRBV30 and TRBJ1-5, is SQTIHQWPATLVQPVGSPLSLECTVEGTSNPNLYWYRQAAGRGLQLLFYSVGIGQISSEVPQNLSASRPQDRQFILSSKKLLLSDSGFYLCAWSVGHHSNQPQHFGDGTRLSIL.

The rearrangement links TRBV29-1 to TRBJ2-7; D is uncertain. CDR1 and CDR2 (germline): SQVTM, ANQGSEA. V was clipped by 4 bases and J by 2 bases, with 15 bases between them. The CDR3 length is 14 residues. CDR3 DNA: TGCAGCGTTGGCGGCAGGTCGGAACCCTACGAGCAGTACTTC. Protein sequence: CSVGGRSEPYEQYF.